The 24 T cell receptor beta chains in this list originate from one sample, sequenced in a study of T cell responses to AZD1222 COVID-19 vaccine. Only in-frame clones appear in the TCRdb table, and some are missing; sequencing was by immunoSEQ multiplex PCR. The repertoire has over 100,000 clones, about four fifths of them found once; the top ten carry about a sixth. This specimen was peripheral blood, taken on day 0 of AZD1222 vaccination. Source of these receptors: an adult in good health.

V usage is TRBV6-2 or TRBV6-3 and J usage is TRBJ2-1; 16 bases agree with TRBD2. The junction had 13 bases not matched to a gene; V was cut back by 4 bases and J by 10 bases. Germline CDR1 is MNHEY and CDR2 is SVGEGT. There are 18 residues in the CDR3. CDR3 sequence (DNA): TGTGCCAGCAGTTGGGCTGGGACTAGCGGGAGGGCCTCTGGGGAGCAGTTCTTC. It encodes CASSWAGTSGRASGEQFF.

J is TRBJ2-5 and V is TRBV27; TRBD1 is a possible D gene (5 bases). Germline V lookup: CDR1 MNHEY, CDR2 SMNVEV (reference sequence). Deletions cut 3 bases from V and 1 base from J, with 9 bases between. This CDR3 is built from 14 residues. CDR3 coding DNA: TGTGCCAGCAGTTTTCAGGGTCCCCAAGAGACCCAGTACTTC. Translating it yields CASSFQGPQETQYF.

The rearrangement links TRBV11-3 to TRBJ2-4; D not resolved. Deletions cut 2 bases from V and 7 bases from J, with 3 bases between. This CDR3 has 11 residues. In germline, CDR1 is SGHNT, CDR2 YENEEA. CDR3 sequence (DNA): TGTGCCAGCAGCTTAAGGAACATTCAGTACTTC. Residues: CASSLRNIQYF.

The chain has TRBV6-1 and TRBJ1-1; D is unclear. V was clipped by 0 bases and J by 9 bases, with 11 bases between them. The germline V gene has CDR1 MNHNS and CDR2 SASEGT. The CDR3 spans 13 residues. Here the CDR3 reads CASSEARAGKAFF. The CDR3 DNA sequence: TGTGCCAGCAGTGAAGCTCGGGCAGGAAAAGCTTTCTTT.

This chain uses TRBV19 with TRBJ1-2; 8 positions agree with TRBD1. V shed 7 bases and J 5 bases; nucleotides not matched to a gene: 12. CDR3 length: 15 residues. The V gene's germline CDR1 is LNHDA and CDR2 SQIVND (reference sequence). The CDR3 sequence is CASTSSEQGVYGYTF. The CDR3 nucleotides read TGTGCCAGTACGAGTTCGGAACAGGGGGTGTATGGCTACACCTTC.

V and J are TRBV27 and TRBJ1-1; D remains ambiguous. The CDR3 runs to 13 residues. Germline CDR1 MNHEY, CDR2 SMNVEV (reference sequence). V was cut by 6 bases and J by 10 bases, with 18 bases left in between. The CDR3 region is CASRSGLPGRAFF. The CDR3 nucleotides are TGTGCCAGCAGATCAGGACTCCCTGGGCGAGCTTTCTTT.

Comments on this clone: Other DNA sequences in the same sample also yield this CDR3. The chain uses TRBV3-1 (or the pseudogene TRBV3-2) and TRBJ1-1, with 7 positions matching TRBD1. Germline V CDR1 and CDR2: LGHDT, YNNKEL (reference sequence). The CDR3 totals 11 residues. V shed 4 bases, J shed 8 bases, and the junction held 1 base outside the gene matches. Here the CDR3 reads CASSRDREAFF. The CDR3 DNA reads TGTGCCAGCAGCCGGGACAGAGAAGCTTTCTTT.

V and J are TRBV19 and TRBJ1-5, with D possibly TRBD1 on 5 matching bases. The CDR3 has 14 amino acids. Trimming removed 7 bases from V and 2 bases from J, with 12 bases in between. Germline loops: CDR1 LNHDA, CDR2 SQIVND (reference sequence). The CDR3 here is CASTRFRGNQPQHF. DNA for the CDR3: TGTGCCAGTACCCGGTTCAGGGGCAATCAGCCCCAGCATTTT.

The rearrangement joins TRBV28 to TRBJ2-7; no definite D call. Trimming removed 8 bases from V and 0 bases from J, with 14 bases in between. This CDR3 spans 14 amino acids. Germline V lookup: CDR1 MDHEN, CDR2 SYDVKM. The CDR3 DNA reads TGTGCCAGCTTAGACCTCAGGTTCTCCTACGAGCAGTACTTC. Protein: CASLDLRFSYEQYF.

This clone has a single count. The sample holds other DNA sequences that translate to the same CDR3. The rearrangement links TRBV6-1 to TRBJ1-6; 8 bases are shared with TRBD1. V lost 0 bases to trimming and J lost 6 bases; unmatched junction nucleotides: 1. The CDR3 covers 15 residues. Germline V gives CDR1 MNHNS, CDR2 SASEGT. The CDR3 spells CASSEAGQGNSPLHF. The CDR3 DNA reads as TGTGCCAGCAGTGAAGCTGGACAGGGTAATTCACCCCTCCACTTT.

This rearrangement joins TRBV6-6 to TRBJ1-3; D is possibly TRBD1 (5 bases). The CDR3 totals 15 residues. Trimming removed 6 bases at V and 2 bases at J, with 14 bases between. The V gene's germline CDR1 is MNHNY and CDR2 SVGAGI (reference sequence). This CDR3 is CASSPVAGAGNTIYF. CDR3 nucleotide sequence: TGTGCCAGCAGCCCGGTGGCGGGGGCTGGAAACACCATATATTTT.

This clone appeared a few times. The chain joins TRBV6-1 to TRBJ2-2; D ambiguous. Trimming removed 7 bases from V and 0 bases from J, with 9 bases in between. The CDR3 is 14 amino acids. From germline, CDR1 is MNHNS and CDR2 SASEGT. The CDR3 sequence is CASKKDTNTGELFF. In DNA, the CDR3 is TGTGCCAGCAAAAAGGATACGAACACCGGGGAGCTGTTTTTT.

This clone appeared a single time. The rearrangement joins TRBV19 to TRBJ1-3; D possibly corresponds to TRBD1 (6 bases). This CDR3 region has 14 residues. Trimming left V 6 bases short and J 0 bases short, with 9 bases between. Germline CDR1 reads LNHDA; CDR2 reads SQIVND (reference sequence). CDR3 region: CASSRTDSGNTIYF. In nucleotides, the CDR3 is TGTGCCAGTAGCCGGACAGACTCTGGAAACACCATATATTTT.

This clone was counted only a few times. The chain combines TRBV18 with TRBJ1-4, with D unclear. Germline loops: CDR1 KGHSH, CDR2 LQKENI. The CDR3 runs 14 residues. V lost 3 bases and J lost 5, with 10 bases in between. This CDR3 is CASSPETANEKLFF. In DNA form, the CDR3 reads TGTGCCAGCTCACCGGAGACGGCAAATGAAAAACTGTTTTTT.

The chain links TRBV28 to TRBJ2-3; D may correspond to TRBD1 or TRBD2 (6 bases each). The CDR3 sequence is 17 residues long. The germline CDR1 and CDR2 sequences are MDHEN and SYDVKM. Trimming took 2 bases from V and 0 from J, leaving 15 bases between them. As DNA, the CDR3 is TGTGCCAGCAGTTTACCGATAACAGGGACTAGCACAGATACGCAGTATTTT. This sequence encodes CASSLPITGTSTDTQYF.

The chain recombines TRBV5-1 with TRBJ2-1; D gene unclear. V was cut by 0 bases and J by 0 bases, with 7 bases left in between. The CDR3 sequence is 15 residues long. Looked up from germline, CDR1 is SGHRS and CDR2 is YFSETQ. The CDR3 coding sequence is TGCGCCAGCAGCTTGGACCGGAGCTCCTACAATGAGCAGTTCTTC. Protein: CASSLDRSSYNEQFF.

This chain uses TRBV11-3 with TRBJ1-2, with 10 bases fitting TRBD1. CDR1 is SGHNT and CDR2 is YENEEA in the germline V gene. V lost 5 bases and J lost 6; bases outside the gene matches: 9. The CDR3 loop spans 15 amino acids. The CDR3 DNA reads TGTGCCAGCAGCCGGGACAGGACAGGGGGGCATGGCTACACCTTC. Its protein is CASSRDRTGGHGYTF.

The chain joins TRBV7-9 to TRBJ2-7; weak D call: TRBD2 (6 bases). V was cut by 8 bases and J by 3 bases, with 8 bases left in between. Germline assignment: CDR1 SEHNR and CDR2 FQNEAQ (reference sequence). The CDR3 is 11 amino acids. The CDR3: CASGGNYEQYF. CDR3 nucleotides: TGTGCCAGCGGGGGGAACTACGAGCAGTACTTC.

The chain has TRBV6-5 and TRBJ2-1; D is possibly TRBD2 (6 bases). Germline-derived CDR1 and CDR2 are MNHEY and SVGAGI. Trimming took 7 bases from V and 2 from J, leaving 9 bases between them. The CDR3 consists of 13 residues. In DNA, the CDR3 is TGTGCCAGCAAACGCGGGGCCTACAATGAGCAGTTCTTC. Its protein product is CASKRGAYNEQFF.

This chain links TRBV6-5 with TRBJ2-3, with D perhaps matching TRBD2 (5 bases). This CDR3 is built from 15 residues. Germline values: CDR1 MNHEY, CDR2 SVGAGI. Trimming took 8 bases from V and 0 from J, leaving 15 bases between them. CDR3 residues: CASHNRGASTDTQYF. The CDR3 region has the DNA TGTGCCAGCCATAATCGGGGTGCTAGCACAGATACGCAGTATTTT.

This clone was recorded a few times. V is TRBV28 and J is TRBJ1-5, with 9 bases that match TRBD1. Germline V gives CDR1 MDHEN, CDR2 SYDVKM. This CDR3 region has 14 residues. J gave up 11 bases and V 3 bases, and 8 bases lay outside the gene matches. CDR3 nucleotide sequence: TGTGCCAGCAGTTTTGAGGACAGGGGTGGAGCCCAGCATTTT. It codes for CASSFEDRGGAQHF.

The chain is built from TRBV28 and TRBJ2-7, with 8 bases aligning to TRBD1. CDR3 length: 15 amino acids. CDR1 is MDHEN, CDR2 SYDVKM, per germline. After removal of 3 bases from V and 4 bases from J, the junction contained 8 bases not matched to a gene. The CDR3 bases are TGTGCCAGCAGTTTTGATAGGACAGGGCTGTACGAGCAGTACTTC. This sequence encodes CASSFDRTGLYEQYF.

This clone has a count of ten or more. CDR3 region: CASSLEGNTEAFF. The CDR3 nucleotides are TGTGCCAGCAGCTTAGAGGGAAACACTGAAGCTTTCTTT. The V and J genes are TRBV7-9 and TRBJ1-1; D is uncertain. The CDR3 length is 13 residues. Per germline, CDR1 SEHNR and CDR2 FQNEAQ (reference sequence). V lost 1 base, J lost 2 bases, and 5 bases lay in between.

The chain links TRBV11-3 to TRBJ2-7; D is ambiguous. The CDR3 covers 12 residues. Trimming pared 4 bases from V and 3 bases from J, leaving 7 bases between. CDR1 and CDR2 (germline): SGHNT, YENEEA. The CDR3 protein is CASSSTDYEQYF. DNA of the CDR3: TGTGCCAGCAGCTCTACGGACTACGAGCAGTACTTC. Using reference TRBV11-3 and TRBJ2-7 for the parts outside the CDR3, the full variable domain is EAGVVQSPRYKIIEKKQPVAFWCNPISGHNTLYWYLQNLGQGPELLIRYENEEAVDDSQLPKDRFSAERLKGVDSTLKIQPAELGDSAVYLCASSSTDYEQYFGPGTRLTVT.